The next 20 T cell receptor beta chains were all read from a single sample in a study of PD-L1 blockade in urothelial cancer. The method was immunoSEQ multiplex PCR; TCRdb's version includes in-frame clones alone and lacks a portion of them. The table shows tens of thousands of clones, with about 80% occurring only once. The sequences come from PBMCs, collected around atezolizumab (anti-PD-L1) treatment. These receptors were obtained from a man aged 65 to 85 with urothelial cancer.

The chain carries TRBV20-1 and TRBJ2-7; D remains unclear. Trimming cost V 3 bases and J 7 bases, with 10 bases left between them. CDR3 size: 11 residues. CDR1 and CDR2 (germline): DFQATT, SNEGSKA (reference sequence). CDR3 sequence reads: CSARAAEEQYF. CDR3 bases: TGCAGTGCTAGGGCCGCGGAGGAGCAGTACTTC.

The rearrangement joins TRBV4-3 to TRBJ2-7, with a weak D call TRBD2 (7 bases). The CDR3 spans 15 residues. From germline, CDR1 is LGHNA and CDR2 YSLEER. The V end lost 1 base, the J end lost 4 bases, and 14 bases lay between the germline ends. The CDR3, as DNA: TGCGCCAGCAGCCAAGGGGGGGGGCGGAGGTACGAGCAGTACTTC. This codes for CASSQGGGRRYEQYF.

This clone appeared a single time. The chain is built from TRBV7-2 and TRBJ1-1, with D uncertain. Trimming removed 4 bases from V and 0 bases from J, with 12 bases in between. The CDR3 is made up of 15 amino acids. CDR1 and CDR2 (germline): SGHTA, FQGNSA. CDR3 sequence (DNA): TGTGCCAGCAGCTCCTTGAGAGGTTTGAACACTGAAGCTTTCTTT. Encoded protein: CASSSLRGLNTEAFF.

This rearrangement joins TRBV5-5 to TRBJ1-3; D is unclear. Germline loops: CDR1 SGHKS, CDR2 YYEKEE (reference sequence). The V and J ends lost 2 bases and 5 bases respectively, with 20 bases between them. This CDR3 spans 17 amino acids. CDR3 sequence: CASSLNPSGGGRNTIYF. The DNA for the CDR3 is TGTGCCAGCAGCTTAAATCCGAGTGGAGGAGGAAGAAACACCATATATTTT.

This clone was seen a handful of times. The rearrangement joins TRBV5-6 to TRBJ2-5, with 13 bases fitting TRBD2. This CDR3 contains 15 residues. V gave up 4 bases and J gave up 4 bases; unmatched junction bases: 4. CDR1 SGHDT and CDR2 YYEEEE come from the germline V gene. The CDR3 is CASSRRTSGGETQYF. As DNA, the CDR3 is TGTGCCAGCAGCCGGAGGACTAGCGGGGGAGAGACCCAGTACTTC.

This chain uses TRBV28 with TRBJ2-2; 7 bases are shared with TRBD1. V lost 6 bases and J lost 1; bases outside the gene matches: 2. Germline V gene sequence: CDR1 MDHEN, CDR2 SYDVKM. This CDR3 contains 14 residues. The CDR3 is CASSRGKNTGELFF. CDR3 DNA: TGTGCCAGCAGCAGGGGGAAGAACACCGGGGAGCTGTTTTTT. Based on the CDR3 plus reference TRBV28 and TRBJ2-2, the full variable domain is DVKVTQSSRYLVKRTGEKVFLECVQDMDHENMFWYRQDPGLGLRLIYFSYDVKMKEKGDIPEGYSVSREKKERFSLILESASTNQTSMYLCASSRGKNTGELFFGEGSRLTVL.

This sequence joins TRBV5-1 and TRBJ2-3, with D possibly matching TRBD2 (5 bases). Looked up from germline, CDR1 is SGHRS and CDR2 is YFSETQ. The V end was cut by 0 bases, the J end by 5 bases, with 13 bases between. The CDR3 spans 15 residues. The CDR3 here is CASSLAGGGRDTQYF. The CDR3 region has the DNA TGCGCCAGCAGCTTGGCGGGCGGTGGGAGAGATACGCAGTATTTT.

The chain carries TRBV28 and TRBJ1-2; D may be TRBD1 (5 bases). The germline V gene encodes CDR1 MDHEN and CDR2 SYDVKM. Trimming shortened V by 4 bases and J by 2 bases, and 11 bases separated the two germline ends. CDR3 length: 14 amino acids. The CDR3 loop is CASSSGLSNYGYTF. The CDR3 nucleotides read TGTGCCAGCAGTTCGGGACTTTCGAACTATGGCTACACCTTC.

The chain couples TRBV7-2 to TRBJ1-5; TRBD1 aligns across 9 bases. After removal of 6 bases from V and 7 bases from J, the junction contained 16 bases not matched to a gene. CDR3 length: 17 amino acids. Germline-derived CDR1 and CDR2 are SGHTA and FQGNSA. The DNA of the CDR3 is TGTGCCAGCAGTGTACTACCGACAGGGGGGCGCGTGCAGCCCCAGCATTTT. This translates into CASSVLPTGGRVQPQHF.

This clone turned up a few times. The V and J genes are TRBV5-1 and TRBJ1-1; 12 positions match TRBD1. V shed 4 bases, J shed 4 bases, and the junction held 5 bases outside the gene matches. This CDR3 has 15 residues. The germline CDR1 and CDR2 sequences are SGHRS and YFSETQ. The CDR3 sequence: CASSRDRGLGTEAFF. Here the CDR3 DNA reads TGCGCCAGCAGCCGGGACAGGGGGCTGGGCACTGAAGCTTTCTTT.

This clone was recorded a few times. The V gene is TRBV6-6, the J gene TRBJ1-2; 8 bases line up with TRBD1. CDR1 MNHNY and CDR2 SVGAGI come from the germline V gene (reference sequence). The CDR3 has 15 residues. Trimming at V came to 4 bases and at J to 2 bases, leaving 6 bases not matched to a gene. DNA of the CDR3: TGTGCCAGCAGTTTTTCCCGGGACAGGAACTATGGCTACACCTTC. Translated, it gives CASSFSRDRNYGYTF.

The chain recombines TRBV11-1 with TRBJ1-1, with D possibly being TRBD1 (5 bases). Between the trimmed V and J ends, which lost 5 bases and 3 bases, there was a span of 22 bases. CDR3 length: 17 amino acids. The V gene's germline CDR1 is SGHAT and CDR2 FQDESV (reference sequence). CDR3 coding DNA: TGTGCCAGCAGCCCCTGGGCCAGGGCCACGGCGGACACTGAAGCTTTCTTT. Encoded protein: CASSPWARATADTEAFF.

The chain combines TRBV9 with TRBJ2-3, with 8 bases fitting TRBD1. Germline CDR1 and CDR2: SGDLS and YYNGEE. The CDR3 loop spans 15 amino acids. With 0 bases clipped from V and 3 bases from J, the junction kept 3 bases outside the gene matches. Here the CDR3 reads CASSVGNRGTDTQYF. The CDR3 nucleotides read TGTGCCAGCAGCGTAGGCAACAGGGGGACAGATACGCAGTATTTT.

This chain links TRBV12-5 with TRBJ1-5; tentatively, D is TRBD1 (5 bases). V was cut by 0 bases and J by 4 bases, with 16 bases left in between. The CDR3 runs to 17 residues. From germline, CDR1 is LGHNT and CDR2 FRNRAP. CDR3 protein: CASGLVLGREGNQPQHF. The CDR3 DNA reads TGTGCTAGTGGTTTGGTACTCGGCAGGGAGGGGAATCAGCCCCAGCATTTT.

The chain joins TRBV30 to TRBJ1-1; TRBD1 is a possible D gene (6 bases). V was clipped by 4 bases and J by 5 bases, with 17 bases between them. This CDR3 spans 14 amino acids. CDR1 and CDR2 from the germline V gene are GTSNPN and SVGIG (reference sequence). The CDR3 protein is CAWTRRGIATEAFF. The DNA of the CDR3 is TGTGCCTGGACCAGAAGGGGGATCGCGACTGAAGCTTTCTTT.

The table lists this clone with a few counts. The CDR3 loop is CASSQPGQGVNQPQHF. Written as DNA, the CDR3 is TGCGCCAGCAGCCAGCCGGGACAGGGAGTCAATCAGCCCCAGCATTTT. The chain carries TRBV4-1 and TRBJ1-5, with 9 bases lining up with TRBD1. The CDR3 spans 16 residues. J was trimmed by 3 bases and V by 3 bases; bases with no gene match: 6. Germline CDR1 MGHRA, CDR2 YSYEKL.

The chain carries TRBV5-1 and TRBJ2-4; 11 nucleotides agree with TRBD1. CDR1 SGHRS and CDR2 YFSETQ come from the germline V gene. V trimming: 1 base; J trimming: 2 bases; junction bases outside the gene matches: 5. CDR3 length equals 17 residues. The CDR3 loop is CASSLSGTGGSKNIQYF. The DNA of the CDR3 is TGCGCCAGCAGCTTGTCAGGGACAGGGGGTTCCAAAAACATTCAGTACTTC.

The chain employs TRBV19 and TRBJ1-4; the D is unclear. Germline CDR1 is LNHDA and CDR2 is SQIVND (reference sequence). Between the trimmed V and J ends, which lost 8 bases and 8 bases, there was a span of 18 bases. The CDR3 loop spans 14 amino acids. The CDR3 reads CASSKGESLEKLFF. DNA for the CDR3: TGTGCCAGTTCCAAGGGAGAATCGTTGGAAAAACTGTTTTTT.

The CDR3 nucleotides are TGTGCCAGCAGCGTACTTGGAGGTCGAAATTATGGCTACACCTTC. Residues: CASSVLGGRNYGYTF. The chain has TRBV9 and TRBJ1-2; D uncertain. CDR3 length equals 15 residues. Trimming pared 1 base from V and 5 bases from J, leaving 15 bases between. Germline lookup yields CDR1 SGDLS and CDR2 YYNGEE.

The chain carries TRBV4-3 and TRBJ2-1, with 7 nucleotides matching TRBD2. CDR1 LGHNA and CDR2 YSLEER come from the germline V gene. The CDR3 is 15 residues long. V lost 0 bases to trimming and J lost 7 bases; unmatched junction nucleotides: 6. In DNA, the CDR3 is TGCGCCAGCAGCCAAGAAGCGTCTAGCGGAAATGAGCAGTTCTTC. Protein product: CASSQEASSGNEQFF.